This TCR beta chain was obtained from a study of T-cell memory formation after mild COVID-19. The 5'RACE method, run with constant-segment primers, produced TCR alpha and TCR beta cDNA libraries (carrying sample barcodes and UMIs). TCRdb itself ran the 5' RACE reads through MiXCR, one entry per CDR3 protein. The sample gives a few hundred thousand distinct CDR3 sequences, roughly 20% of which show up once; 21% is in the top ten. General observations from the study: Contracting CD4+ clones sat mainly in CM and EM; CD8+ in EMRA. Cross-reactive memory apparently joined, as some responding clones appeared in pre-infection memory. Day 15 to 85 contracting clones showed balanced CD4/CD8; later expanders leaned CD4+.

Germline loops: CDR1 LNHDA, CDR2 SQIVND (reference sequence). The CDR3 runs 15 residues. V shed 4 bases, J shed 1 base, and the junction held 2 bases outside the gene matches. Concerning this clonotype itself: Antigen: not known.

This receptor was identified in a man aged 18 to 35 who had mild COVID-19 (a few samples of this study predate the infection). Cell type and time point are not known. The chain combines TRBV19 with TRBJ2-1, with TRBD1 identical over 9 bases. Sequencing was performed on PBMCs or a T cell subset sorted from them (not recorded which). The CDR3 loop reads CASSTGTGSYNEQFF. CDR3 bases: TGTGCCAGTAGTACCGGGACAGGGTCCTACAATGAGCAGTTCTTC.